This T cell receptor (beta chain) was sequenced during a study of regulatory T cells in long-lasting Graves disease. In germline, CDR1 is DFQATT, CDR2 SNEGSKA (reference sequence). This CDR3 has 14 amino acids. Trimming took off 3 bases at V and 5 bases at J, with 16 bases between the two ends. Study-level results: Small numbers of samples may have cut accuracy.

Arm-PCR with iRepertoire HTBI primers amplified the CDR3 regions for these TCR beta libraries. Via MiXCR, TCRdb re-called the multiplex PCR reads, giving one row per CDR3 protein. The data hold around 250,000 distinct CDR3 sequences, with 15% to 20% observed a single time. The time point: newly diagnosed GD, antithyroid drugs for less than 3 months. Researchers made the TCR library from RNA that was extracted from PBMCs. In its sample, this clonotype was seen many times. Its antigen is currently unknown. The same sample was also studied in work on T cells in Graves' hyperthyroidism and ophthalmopathy. That source notes: A lack of ophthalmopathy progression within 18 months defined stable Graves' hyperthyroidism. The primer set for the first-round RT-PCR of the TCR CDR3 was HTBI.

The chain joins TRBV20-1 to TRBJ1-2; no clear D gene. The sequence was collected from a woman in her twenties or thirties with Graves disease. The sequenced sample was peripheral blood mononuclear cells (PBMCs), obtained at new diagnosis, from a patient treated with antithyroid drugs. Written as DNA, the CDR3 is TGCAGTGCTAGTGTCCCTGATTCCGATTATGGCTACACCTTC. Amino acid sequence: CSASVPDSDYGYTF.